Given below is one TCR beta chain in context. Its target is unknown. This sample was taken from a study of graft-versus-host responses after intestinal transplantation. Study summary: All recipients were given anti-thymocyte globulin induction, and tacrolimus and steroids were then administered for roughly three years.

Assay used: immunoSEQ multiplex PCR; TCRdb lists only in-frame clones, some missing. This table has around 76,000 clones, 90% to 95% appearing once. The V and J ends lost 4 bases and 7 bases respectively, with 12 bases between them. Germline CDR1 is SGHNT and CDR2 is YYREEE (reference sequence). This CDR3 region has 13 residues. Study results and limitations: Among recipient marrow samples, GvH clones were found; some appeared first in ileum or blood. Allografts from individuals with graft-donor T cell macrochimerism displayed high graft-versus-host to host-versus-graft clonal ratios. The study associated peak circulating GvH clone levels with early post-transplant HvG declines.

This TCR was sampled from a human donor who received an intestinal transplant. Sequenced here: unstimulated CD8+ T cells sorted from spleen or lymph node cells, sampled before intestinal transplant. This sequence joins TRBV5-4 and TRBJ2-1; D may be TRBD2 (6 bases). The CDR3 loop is CASSLGLLNEQFF. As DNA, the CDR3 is TGTGCCAGCAGCCTGGGACTCCTTAATGAGCAGTTCTTC.